The clone carrying this TCR beta chain has just a few counts. The V end was cut by 5 bases, the J end by 2 bases, with 13 bases between. Germline V gives CDR1 SGHTA, CDR2 FQGNSA. The CDR3 extends over 15 amino acids. Expressed TCRB transcripts were sequenced after all isolated RNA was converted to cDNA. TCRdb's copy holds only in-frame clones and misses some; the assay was immunoSEQ multiplex PCR. This sample has 900,000 or so clones, with around a sixth found just once. The sample is drawn from a study of beta chain features in type 1 diabetes. Sequencing was done on a sample of naive CD4+ T cells from blood. The origin of this receptor is a woman between 18 and 30 years old in good health. The chain is built from TRBV7-2 and TRBJ1-5, with TRBD1 as a possible D gene (5 bases). DNA of the CDR3: TGTGCCAGCAGCGTCTCGAGGGGAGGCAATCAGCCCCAGCATTTT. Its protein product is CASSVSRGGNQPQHF.